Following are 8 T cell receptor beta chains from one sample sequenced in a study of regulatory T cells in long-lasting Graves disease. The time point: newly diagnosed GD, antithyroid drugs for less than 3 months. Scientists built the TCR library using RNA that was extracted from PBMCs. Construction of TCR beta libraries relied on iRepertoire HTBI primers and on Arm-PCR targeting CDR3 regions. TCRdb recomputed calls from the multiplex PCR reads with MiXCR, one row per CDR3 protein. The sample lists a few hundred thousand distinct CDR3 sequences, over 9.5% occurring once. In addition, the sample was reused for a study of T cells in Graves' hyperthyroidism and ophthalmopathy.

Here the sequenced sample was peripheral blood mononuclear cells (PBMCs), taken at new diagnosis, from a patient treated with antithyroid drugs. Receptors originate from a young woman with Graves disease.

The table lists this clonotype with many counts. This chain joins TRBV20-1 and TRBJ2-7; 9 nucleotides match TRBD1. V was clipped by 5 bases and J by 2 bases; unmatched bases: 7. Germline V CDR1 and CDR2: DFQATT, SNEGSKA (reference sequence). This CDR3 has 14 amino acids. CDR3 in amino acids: CSAQIGTGTYEQYF. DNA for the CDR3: TGCAGTGCTCAGATCGGGACAGGGACCTACGAGCAGTACTTC.

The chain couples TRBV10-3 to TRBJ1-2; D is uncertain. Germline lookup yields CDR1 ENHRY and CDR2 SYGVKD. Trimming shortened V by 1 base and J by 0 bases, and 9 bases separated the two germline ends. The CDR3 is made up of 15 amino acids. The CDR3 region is CAISEWRAPNYGYTF. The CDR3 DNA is TGTGCCATCAGTGAGTGGCGAGCCCCTAACTATGGCTACACCTTC.

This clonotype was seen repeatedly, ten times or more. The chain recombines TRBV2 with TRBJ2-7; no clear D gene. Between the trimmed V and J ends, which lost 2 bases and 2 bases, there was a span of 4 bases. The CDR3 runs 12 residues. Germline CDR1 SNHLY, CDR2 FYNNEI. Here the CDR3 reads CASSEQTYEQYF. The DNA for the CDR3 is TGTGCCAGCAGTGAACAGACCTACGAGCAGTACTTC.

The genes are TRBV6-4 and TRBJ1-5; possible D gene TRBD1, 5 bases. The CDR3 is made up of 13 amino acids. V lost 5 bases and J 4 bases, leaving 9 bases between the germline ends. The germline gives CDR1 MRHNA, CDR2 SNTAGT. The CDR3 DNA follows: TGTGCCAGCAGTATAGGGGCGAATCAGCCCCAGCATTTT. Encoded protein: CASSIGANQPQHF.

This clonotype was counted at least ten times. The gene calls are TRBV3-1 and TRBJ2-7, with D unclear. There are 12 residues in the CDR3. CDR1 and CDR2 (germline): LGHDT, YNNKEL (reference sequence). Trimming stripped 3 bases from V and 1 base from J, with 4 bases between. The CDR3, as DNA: TGTGCCAGCAGCCACGATTCCTACGAGCAGTACTTC. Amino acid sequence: CASSHDSYEQYF.

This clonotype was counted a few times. The CDR3, as DNA: TGTGCCAGCAGCTATCAGGAGAGCTCCTACGAGCAGTACTTC. This translates into CASSYQESSYEQYF. The chain carries TRBV27 and TRBJ2-7; D gene unclear. CDR1 MNHEY and CDR2 SMNVEV come from the germline V gene (reference sequence). V was trimmed by 6 bases and J by 0 bases, leaving 12 bases between them. This CDR3 comprises 14 residues.

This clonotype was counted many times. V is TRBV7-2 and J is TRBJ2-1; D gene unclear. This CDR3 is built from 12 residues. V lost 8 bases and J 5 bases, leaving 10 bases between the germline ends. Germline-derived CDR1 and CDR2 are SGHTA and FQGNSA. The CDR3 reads CASGLRDNEQFF. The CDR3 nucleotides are TGTGCCAGCGGCCTTCGGGACAATGAGCAGTTCTTC.

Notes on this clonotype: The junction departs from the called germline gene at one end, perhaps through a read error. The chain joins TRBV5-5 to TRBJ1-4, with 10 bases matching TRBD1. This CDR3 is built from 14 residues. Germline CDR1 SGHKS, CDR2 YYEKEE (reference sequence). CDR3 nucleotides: TGTGCCAGCAGCCGTGGGACAGGGGATGAAAAACTGCTTTTT. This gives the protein CASSRGTGDEKLLF.